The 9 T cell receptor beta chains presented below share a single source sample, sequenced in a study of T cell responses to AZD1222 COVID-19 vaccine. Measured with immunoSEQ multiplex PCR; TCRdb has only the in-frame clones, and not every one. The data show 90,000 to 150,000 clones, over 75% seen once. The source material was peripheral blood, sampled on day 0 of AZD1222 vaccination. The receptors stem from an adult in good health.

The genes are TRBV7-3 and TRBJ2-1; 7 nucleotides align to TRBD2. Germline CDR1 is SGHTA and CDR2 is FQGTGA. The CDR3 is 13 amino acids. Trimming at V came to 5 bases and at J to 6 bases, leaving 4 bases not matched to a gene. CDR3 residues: CASSQTGGNEQFF. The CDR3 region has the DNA TGTGCCAGCAGCCAAACGGGGGGCAATGAGCAGTTCTTC. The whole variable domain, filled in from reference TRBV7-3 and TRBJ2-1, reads GAGVSQTPSNKVTEKGKYVELRCDPISGHTALYWYRQSLGQGPEFLIYFQGTGAADDSGLPNDRFFAVRPEGSVSTLKIQRTERGDSAVYLCASSQTGGNEQFFGPGTRLTVL.

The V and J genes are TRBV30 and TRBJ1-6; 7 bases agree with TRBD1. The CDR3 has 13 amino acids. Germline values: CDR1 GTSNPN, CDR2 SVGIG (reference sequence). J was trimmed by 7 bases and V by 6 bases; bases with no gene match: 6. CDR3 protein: CACRDRANSPLHF. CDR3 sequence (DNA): TGTGCCTGCCGAGACAGGGCGAATTCACCCCTCCACTTT.

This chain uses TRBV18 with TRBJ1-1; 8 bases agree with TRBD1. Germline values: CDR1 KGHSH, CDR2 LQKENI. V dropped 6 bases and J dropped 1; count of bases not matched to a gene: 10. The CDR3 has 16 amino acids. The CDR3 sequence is CASSLYGDRQNTEAFF. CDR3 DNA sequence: TGTGCCAGCTCGCTATATGGGGACAGGCAGAACACTGAAGCTTTCTTT.

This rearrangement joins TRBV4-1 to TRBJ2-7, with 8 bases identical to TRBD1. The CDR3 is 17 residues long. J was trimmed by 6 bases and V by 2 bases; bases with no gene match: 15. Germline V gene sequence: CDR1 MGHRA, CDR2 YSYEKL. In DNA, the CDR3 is TGCGCCAGCAGCCAAAACGGACAGGGCGGCTTGGCGGTCGAGCAGTACTTC. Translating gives CASSQNGQGGLAVEQYF.

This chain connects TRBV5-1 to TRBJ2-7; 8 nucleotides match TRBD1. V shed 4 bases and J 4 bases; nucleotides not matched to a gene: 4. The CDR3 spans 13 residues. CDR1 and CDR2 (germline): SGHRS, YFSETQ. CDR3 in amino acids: CASSSGQGYEQYF. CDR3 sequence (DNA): TGCGCCAGCAGCAGCGGACAGGGATACGAGCAGTACTTC.

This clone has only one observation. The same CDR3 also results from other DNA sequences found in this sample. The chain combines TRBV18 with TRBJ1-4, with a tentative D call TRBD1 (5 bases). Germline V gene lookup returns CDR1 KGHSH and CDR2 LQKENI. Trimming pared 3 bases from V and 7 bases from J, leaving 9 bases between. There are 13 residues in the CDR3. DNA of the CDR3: TGTGCCAGCTCACCGGGCGGGGGTGAAAAACTGTTTTTT. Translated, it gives CASSPGGGEKLFF.

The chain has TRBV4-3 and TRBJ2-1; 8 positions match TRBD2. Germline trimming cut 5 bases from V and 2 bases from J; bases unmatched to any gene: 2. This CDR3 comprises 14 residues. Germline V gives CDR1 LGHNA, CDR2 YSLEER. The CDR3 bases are TGCGCCAGCAGCACTAGCGGCACCTACAATGAGCAGTTCTTC. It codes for CASSTSGTYNEQFF.

Here the CDR3 DNA reads TGTGCCAGCAGTTCAACAGGGCGAGAGACCCAGTACTTC. Protein: CASSSTGRETQYF. V is TRBV2 and J is TRBJ2-5, with TRBD1 as a possible D gene (6 bases). Germline CDR1 and CDR2: SNHLY and FYNNEI. Trimming took off 5 bases at V and 4 bases at J, with 11 bases between the two ends. The CDR3 totals 13 residues.

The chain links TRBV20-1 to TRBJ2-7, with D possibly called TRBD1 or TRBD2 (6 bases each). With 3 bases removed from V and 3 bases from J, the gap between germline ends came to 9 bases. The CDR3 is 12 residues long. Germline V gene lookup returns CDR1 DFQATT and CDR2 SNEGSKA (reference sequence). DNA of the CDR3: TGCAGTGCTAGTGAGGGGGGCTACGAGCAGTACTTC. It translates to CSASEGGYEQYF.